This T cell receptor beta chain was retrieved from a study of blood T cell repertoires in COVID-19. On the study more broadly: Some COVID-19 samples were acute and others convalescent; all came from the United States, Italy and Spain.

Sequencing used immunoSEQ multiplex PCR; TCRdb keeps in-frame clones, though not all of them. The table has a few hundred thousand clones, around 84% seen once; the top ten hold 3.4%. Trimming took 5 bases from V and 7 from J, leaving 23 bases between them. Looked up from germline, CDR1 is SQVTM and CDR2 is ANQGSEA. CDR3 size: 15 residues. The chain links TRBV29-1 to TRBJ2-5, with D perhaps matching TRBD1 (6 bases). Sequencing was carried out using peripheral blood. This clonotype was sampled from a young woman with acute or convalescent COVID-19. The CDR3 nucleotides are TGCAGCGTTACGCCCGAGACAGGCGTAAGGGTGACCCAGTACTTC. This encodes CSVTPETGVRVTQYF.